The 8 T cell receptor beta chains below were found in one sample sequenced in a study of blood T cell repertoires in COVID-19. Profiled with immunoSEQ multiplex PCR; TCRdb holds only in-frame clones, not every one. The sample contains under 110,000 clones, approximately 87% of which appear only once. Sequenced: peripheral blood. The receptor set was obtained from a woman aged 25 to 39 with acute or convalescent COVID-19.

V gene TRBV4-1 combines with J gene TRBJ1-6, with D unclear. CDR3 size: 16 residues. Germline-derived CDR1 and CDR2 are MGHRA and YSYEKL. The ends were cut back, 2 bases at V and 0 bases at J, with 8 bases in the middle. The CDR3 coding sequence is TGCGCCAGCAGCCAACAGGAAAACTCCTATAATTCACCCCTCCACTTT. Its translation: CASSQQENSYNSPLHF.

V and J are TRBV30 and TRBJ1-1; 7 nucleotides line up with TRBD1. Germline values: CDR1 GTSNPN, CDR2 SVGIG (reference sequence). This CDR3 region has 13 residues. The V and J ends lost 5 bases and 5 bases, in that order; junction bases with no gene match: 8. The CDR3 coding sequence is TGTGCCTGGGCGGGGACAGCAAGGACTGAAGCTTTCTTT. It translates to CAWAGTARTEAFF.

CDR3 residues: CASSATGSKGGYTF. In DNA, the CDR3 is TGTGCCAGCAGCGCGACAGGGTCGAAGGGGGGCTACACCTTC. This chain links TRBV7-9 with TRBJ1-2; 7 bases align to TRBD1. The CDR3 length is 14 residues. CDR1 and CDR2 from the germline V gene are SEHNR and FQNEAQ (reference sequence). With 5 bases clipped from V and 8 bases from J, the junction kept 11 bases outside the gene matches.

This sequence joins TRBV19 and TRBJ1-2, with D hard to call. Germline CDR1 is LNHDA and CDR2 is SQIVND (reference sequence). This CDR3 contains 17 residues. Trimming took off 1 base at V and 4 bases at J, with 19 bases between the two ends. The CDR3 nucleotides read TGTGCCAGTAGTATAGGCCCCCTGAGGCCCGCTACCTATGGCTACACCTTC. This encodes CASSIGPLRPATYGYTF.

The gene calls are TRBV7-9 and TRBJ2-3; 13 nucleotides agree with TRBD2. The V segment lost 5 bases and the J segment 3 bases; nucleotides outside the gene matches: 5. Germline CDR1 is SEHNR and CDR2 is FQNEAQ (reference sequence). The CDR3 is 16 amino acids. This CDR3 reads CASSRTSGGATDTQYF. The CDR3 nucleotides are TGTGCCAGCAGCCGAACTAGCGGGGGGGCAACAGATACGCAGTATTTT.

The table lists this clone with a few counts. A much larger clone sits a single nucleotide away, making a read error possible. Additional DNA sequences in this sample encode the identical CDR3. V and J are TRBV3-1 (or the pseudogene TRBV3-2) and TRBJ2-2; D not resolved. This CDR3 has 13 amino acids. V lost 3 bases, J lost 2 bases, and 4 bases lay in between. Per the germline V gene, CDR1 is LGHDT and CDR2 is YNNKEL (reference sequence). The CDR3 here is CASSHLNTGELFF. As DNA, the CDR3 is TGTGCCAGCAGCCATCTTAACACCGGGGAGCTGTTTTTT.

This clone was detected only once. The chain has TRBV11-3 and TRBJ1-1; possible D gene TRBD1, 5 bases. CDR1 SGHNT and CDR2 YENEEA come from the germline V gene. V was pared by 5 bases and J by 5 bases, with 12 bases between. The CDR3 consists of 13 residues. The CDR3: CASSPPGMTEAFF. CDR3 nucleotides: TGTGCCAGCAGCCCGCCAGGGATGACTGAAGCTTTCTTT. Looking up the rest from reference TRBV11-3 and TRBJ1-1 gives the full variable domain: EAGVVQSPRYKIIEKKQPVAFWCNPISGHNTLYWYLQNLGQGPELLIRYENEEAVDDSQLPKDRFSAERLKGVDSTLKIQPAELGDSAVYLCASSPPGMTEAFFGQGTRLTVV.

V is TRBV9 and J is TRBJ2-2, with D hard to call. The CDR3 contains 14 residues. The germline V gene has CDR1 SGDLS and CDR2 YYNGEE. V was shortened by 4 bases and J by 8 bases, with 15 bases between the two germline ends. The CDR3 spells CASSPHGAVGELFF. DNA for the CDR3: TGTGCCAGCAGCCCCCACGGAGCAGTGGGGGAGCTGTTTTTT.